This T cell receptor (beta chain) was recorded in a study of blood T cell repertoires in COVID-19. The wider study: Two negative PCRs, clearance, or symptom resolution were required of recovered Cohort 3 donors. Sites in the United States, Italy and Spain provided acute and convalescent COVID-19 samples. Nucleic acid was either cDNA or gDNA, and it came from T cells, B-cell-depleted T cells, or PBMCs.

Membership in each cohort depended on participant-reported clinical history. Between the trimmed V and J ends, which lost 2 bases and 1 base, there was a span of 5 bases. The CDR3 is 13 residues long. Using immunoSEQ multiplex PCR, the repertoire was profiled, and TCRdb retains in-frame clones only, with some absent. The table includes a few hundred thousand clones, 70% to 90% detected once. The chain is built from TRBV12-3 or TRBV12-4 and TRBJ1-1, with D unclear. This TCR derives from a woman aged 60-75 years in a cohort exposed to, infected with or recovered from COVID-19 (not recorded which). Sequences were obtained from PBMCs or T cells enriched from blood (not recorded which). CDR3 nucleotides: TGTGCCAGCAGTTTACAGGAGAACACTGAAGCTTTCTTT. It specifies CASSLQENTEAFF.